Listed below are T cell receptor beta chains from one sample, sequenced in a study of T-cell reconstitution after alpha-beta-depleted transplantation in children. TCRdb reanalysed the PCR reads using MiXCR and keeps one entry per CDR3 protein. The repertoire includes about 510,000 distinct CDR3 sequences, about an eighth of them detected once, and 14% sits in the top ten. The sample consisted of PBMCs, mostly from graft donor cells, taken 180 days after TCRalphabeta/CD19-depleted stem cell transplant. Receptor source: a female patient aged 2 to 10 who had a stem cell transplant for aplastic anemia, so the T cells may come from the graft donor. Each CDR3 is given without its conserved first and last residue. D genes are given only for firm matches.

CDR3: ASSATRLGRGPNEQF
J: TRBJ2-1
V: TRBV9
D: .

CDR3: ASSPQGSYSPLH
J: TRBJ1-6
V: TRBV7-9
D: .

CDR3: ASSGTDKNIQY
J: TRBJ2-4
V: TRBV11-2
D: TRBD1

CDR3: ASRYLAGSYNEQF
J: TRBJ2-1
V: TRBV12-3/TRBV12-4
D: TRBD2

CDR3: ASSSFSGHPYYGYT
J: TRBJ1-2
V: TRBV5-1
D: .

CDR3: AGGDRTEAF
J: TRBJ1-1
V: TRBV12-3/TRBV12-4
D: .

CDR3: ASSLGGLATYEQY
J: TRBJ2-7
V: TRBV28
D: .

CDR3: ATSRGTGVNEKLF
J: TRBJ1-4
V: TRBV15
D: .

CDR3: ASTPRASTDTQY
J: TRBJ2-3
V: TRBV12-3/TRBV12-4
D: .

CDR3: ATSLLQRGPRGKTQY
J: TRBJ2-5
V: TRBV3-1
D: TRBD2

CDR3: SVEDTGGPPEQF
J: TRBJ2-1
V: TRBV29-1
D: TRBD2

CDR3: SARKPPSSDTQY
J: TRBJ2-3
V: TRBV20-1
D: .

CDR3: ASSLARHFYNEQF
J: TRBJ2-1
V: TRBV7-2
D: .

CDR3: ASSPTGYSGANVLT
J: TRBJ2-6
V: TRBV27
D: .

CDR3: ASSQPAGDYGYT
J: TRBJ1-2
V: TRBV3-1
D: .

CDR3: SEAASTSGYNEQF
J: TRBJ2-1
V: TRBV20-1
D: TRBD2

CDR3: ASSYSSREEQF
J: TRBJ2-1
V: TRBV6-5
D: .

CDR3: ASRSVNTGELF
J: TRBJ2-2
V: TRBV5-5
D: .

CDR3: ASTLTETPGNTIY
J: TRBJ1-3
V: TRBV4-1
D: .

CDR3: ASSSAPGGGELF
J: TRBJ2-2
V: TRBV7-3
D: .

CDR3: ASSQERQGTYGYT
J: TRBJ1-2
V: TRBV4-1
D: TRBD1

CDR3: AWEITDTQY
J: TRBJ2-3
V: TRBV30
D: .

CDR3: ASTSGLATSTDTQY
J: TRBJ2-3
V: TRBV5-6
D: TRBD2

CDR3: ASSFMAGGYNEQF
J: TRBJ2-1
V: TRBV5-1
D: TRBD2

CDR3: ASSSEGRFTEAF
J: TRBJ1-1
V: TRBV28
D: .

CDR3: ASSSEGDEQY
J: TRBJ2-7
V: TRBV11-2
D: .

CDR3: SARLAAYNEQF
J: TRBJ2-1
V: TRBV20-1
D: .

CDR3: ASSNTGASSYNSPLH
J: TRBJ1-6
V: TRBV27
D: TRBD1

CDR3: ASSVAGANVLT
J: TRBJ2-6
V: TRBV25-1
D: .

CDR3: ATSRDGPGTGAFSGNTIY
J: TRBJ1-3
V: TRBV15
D: TRBD1

CDR3: ASSQVFSGTSGRAISPYEQY
J: TRBJ2-7
V: TRBV4-2
D: TRBD2

CDR3: ASSPRSVSLNEQF
J: TRBJ2-1
V: TRBV3-1
D: .

CDR3: ASSLVATLSTDTQY
J: TRBJ2-3
V: TRBV7-2
D: .

CDR3: SARERQGAREKLF
J: TRBJ1-4
V: TRBV20-1
D: TRBD1

CDR3: ASIRDRGSGNTIY
J: TRBJ1-3
V: TRBV28
D: TRBD1

CDR3: ASSLVKTGPNSGNTIY
J: TRBJ1-3
V: TRBV5-1
D: .

CDR3: ASSLDYGRITNEKLF
J: TRBJ1-4
V: TRBV11-2
D: .

CDR3: ASRPPGTPRNTIY
J: TRBJ1-3
V: TRBV12-3/TRBV12-4
D: .

CDR3: ATSDRQGARDEQY
J: TRBJ2-7
V: TRBV24-1
D: TRBD1

CDR3: ASSFSAGAGTGELF
J: TRBJ2-2
V: TRBV27
D: .

CDR3: ASSKAGTGGLSTGELF
J: TRBJ2-2
V: TRBV21-1
D: .

CDR3: ATSDPTGVTIEPEAF
J: TRBJ1-1
V: TRBV24-1
D: .

CDR3: ASSPARTSSDTQY
J: TRBJ2-3
V: TRBV5-1
D: TRBD2

CDR3: ASSPDPLSYEQY
J: TRBJ2-7
V: TRBV7-3
D: .

CDR3: AISETGQRTGELF
J: TRBJ2-2
V: TRBV10-3
D: .

CDR3: ASSPTGTGVQPQH
J: TRBJ1-5
V: TRBV18
D: TRBD1

CDR3: SASQGGTTDTQY
J: TRBJ2-3
V: TRBV20-1
D: .

CDR3: ASRGGAKGYGYT
J: TRBJ1-2
V: TRBV19
D: .

CDR3: ASSSNNEKLF
J: TRBJ1-4
V: TRBV7-9
D: .

CDR3: ATSRGSGGAGGELF
J: TRBJ2-2
V: TRBV15
D: TRBD2

CDR3: SASLTGGGY
J: TRBJ2-4
V: TRBV20-1
D: TRBD1

CDR3: ATGQLAYEQY
J: TRBJ2-7
V: TRBV25-1
D: .

CDR3: ASSLSRGRTYGYT
J: TRBJ1-2
V: TRBV28
D: TRBD1

CDR3: ASSFSSRDSYNEQF
J: TRBJ2-1
V: TRBV12-3/TRBV12-4
D: .

CDR3: ASSLEQGVTEAF
J: TRBJ1-1
V: TRBV7-9
D: TRBD1

CDR3: SAAYNDQPQH
J: TRBJ1-5
V: TRBV20-1
D: .

CDR3: ASSLDSPFTDTQY
J: TRBJ2-3
V: TRBV12-3/TRBV12-4
D: .